The 24 T cell receptor beta chains reported below all come from one sample, sequenced in a study of CD8 T cells in Susac syndrome (dated by TCRdb to between 2018 and 2020). The library was obtained by the immunoSEQ multiplex PCR assay. RNA was extracted using the RNeasy kit, and about 0.5 to 1 ug of the RNA was reverse transcribed with random hexamers. The public reads were quality trimmed at Q25 with fastp and then assembled into clones with MiXCR by TCRdb, keeping productive beta chains. Every entry covers one CDR3 protein and lists the most common genes and DNA from its rows. The sample includes roughly 190,000 distinct CDR3 sequences, with less than 95% observed a single time. Together, the top ten hold 0.085% to 0.12% of the sample. Sequenced material: CD4+ T cells from PBMCs. Every receptor here comes from a human donor in good health.

The V gene is TRBV30, the J gene TRBJ1-5, with D unresolved. V lost 1 base and J 4 bases, leaving 5 bases between the germline ends. This CDR3 spans 12 amino acids. Germline loops: CDR1 GTSNPN, CDR2 SVGIG (reference sequence). In nucleotides, the CDR3 is TGTGCCTGGAGTGCGTTGAATCAGCCCCAGCATTTT. It yields the protein CAWSALNQPQHF.

The rearrangement uses TRBV29-1 and TRBJ2-3; 12 bases are a match to TRBD1. Germline assignment: CDR1 SQVTM and CDR2 ANQGSEA. The CDR3 is 15 residues long. V shed 4 bases and J 3 bases; nucleotides not matched to a gene: 5. The CDR3 is CSVGRDRGRTDTQYF. In DNA form, the CDR3 reads TGCAGCGTTGGCAGGGACAGGGGGCGGACAGATACGCAGTATTTT.

The chain uses TRBV29-1 and TRBJ1-1; 8 nucleotides line up with TRBD1. The germline gives CDR1 SQVTM, CDR2 ANQGSEA. V shed 4 bases and J 8 bases; nucleotides not matched to a gene: 3. This CDR3 comprises 11 residues. The chain's CDR3 is CSVAGGGEAFF. The CDR3 DNA follows: TGCAGCGTTGCAGGGGGCGGGGAAGCTTTCTTT.

The rearrangement uses TRBV2 and TRBJ2-3; 8 nucleotides agree with TRBD2. CDR1 is SNHLY and CDR2 is FYNNEI in the germline V gene. The CDR3 runs 13 residues. Unmatched junction bases numbered 3, after V lost 6 bases and J lost 4 bases. CDR3 loop: CASRGLVPDTQYF. The CDR3 bases are TGTGCCAGCAGGGGACTAGTGCCAGATACGCAGTATTTT. Together with reference TRBV2 and TRBJ2-3, the CDR3 gives the full variable domain: EPEVTQTPSHQVTQMGQEVILRCVPISNHLYFYWYRQILGQKVEFLVSFYNNEISEKSEIFDDQFSVERPDGSNFTLKIRSTKLEDSAMYFCASRGLVPDTQYFGPGTRLTVL.

This clonotype was detected once. The chain links TRBV12-3 or TRBV12-4 to TRBJ2-5, with a tentative D call TRBD2 (6 bases). The CDR3 covers 13 residues. The germline V and J ends were trimmed by 8 bases and 5 bases, with 15 bases remaining between them. The CDR3 DNA is TGTGCCAGCGTAAAGCGGGCCTGGGAGACCCAGTACTTC. It codes for CASVKRAWETQYF.

The V call is TRBV18, the J call TRBJ2-3; either TRBD1 or TRBD2 may fit D (5 bases each). This CDR3 region has 13 residues. CDR1 is KGHSH and CDR2 is LQKENI in the germline V gene. Trimming cost V 7 bases and J 6 bases, with 14 bases left between them. As DNA, the CDR3 is TGTGCCAGCTTCCGGGACCCAGCCGATACGCAGTATTTT. Its translation is CASFRDPADTQYF.

The genes are TRBV20-1 and TRBJ2-3, with TRBD2 identical over 10 bases. The CDR3 has 17 residues. Unmatched junction bases numbered 12, after V lost 2 bases and J lost 4 bases. CDR1 is DFQATT and CDR2 is SNEGSKA in the germline V gene (reference sequence). The DNA of the CDR3 is TGCAGTGCTAGACTAGCGGGGGTGCGGGGTTTACCAGATACGCAGTATTTT. Amino acids: CSARLAGVRGLPDTQYF.

This clonotype was detected a few times. The V and J genes are TRBV27 and TRBJ2-7; D may be TRBD1 or TRBD2 (5 bases each). Germline V lookup: CDR1 MNHEY, CDR2 SMNVEV (reference sequence). V was cut by 3 bases and J by 1 base, with 7 bases left in between. The CDR3 spans 13 residues. Written as DNA, the CDR3 is TGTGCCAGCAGTTTGGGACCGTCCTACGAGCAGTACTTC. Protein: CASSLGPSYEQYF.

This chain joins TRBV29-1 and TRBJ1-5; D remains ambiguous. V was shortened by 5 bases and J by 5 bases, with 13 bases between the two germline ends. Per the germline V gene, CDR1 is SQVTM and CDR2 is ANQGSEA. The CDR3 loop spans 13 amino acids. The CDR3 DNA sequence: TGCAGCGTTTCCACAGCCTCCCATCAGCCCCAGCATTTT. Translation gives CSVSTASHQPQHF.

V usage is TRBV30 and J usage is TRBJ2-3; TRBD2 matches at 10 bases. Trimming at V came to 4 bases and at J to 3 bases, leaving 7 bases not matched to a gene. The CDR3 extends over 15 amino acids. Germline V gene lookup returns CDR1 GTSNPN and CDR2 SVGIG (reference sequence). The CDR3 protein is CAWTPGLAETDTQYF. The CDR3 nucleotides read TGTGCCTGGACCCCCGGACTAGCGGAGACAGATACGCAGTATTTT.

The chain couples TRBV15 to TRBJ2-5, with a weak D call TRBD2 (6 bases). From germline, CDR1 is LNHNV and CDR2 YYDKDF (reference sequence). Trimming left V 7 bases short and J 5 bases short, with 14 bases between. This CDR3 contains 13 residues. In nucleotides, the CDR3 is TGTGCCACCAAAGCCGGGACTTTGGAGACCCAGTACTTC. Translation: CATKAGTLETQYF.

This clonotype was detected only once. The chain joins TRBV20-1 to TRBJ1-2, with unresolved D. The CDR3 runs 12 residues. From germline, CDR1 is DFQATT and CDR2 SNEGSKA (reference sequence). Trimming removed 1 base from V and 6 bases from J, with 9 bases in between. The CDR3 loop is CSARVTADGYTF. The CDR3 coding sequence is TGCAGTGCTAGAGTCACGGCGGATGGCTACACCTTC.

This clonotype appeared a few times. V gene TRBV15 combines with J gene TRBJ2-7; the D gene is possibly TRBD2 (6 bases). The CDR3 has 15 amino acids. With 1 base removed from V and 0 bases from J, the gap between germline ends came to 10 bases. Germline V gene lookup returns CDR1 LNHNV and CDR2 YYDKDF (reference sequence). The CDR3 bases are TGTGCCACCAGCAGAGCGGGGACTGTCTCCTACGAGCAGTACTTC. It specifies CATSRAGTVSYEQYF.

V usage is TRBV20-1 and J usage is TRBJ2-2; D may be TRBD1 (5 bases). V was cut by 3 bases and J by 5 bases, with 13 bases left in between. Germline CDR1 reads DFQATT; CDR2 reads SNEGSKA (reference sequence). CDR3 length: 14 residues. The CDR3 region has the DNA TGCAGTGCTAGTTGGCAGGGTGGTACCGGGGAGCTGTTTTTT. Protein product: CSASWQGGTGELFF.

V gene TRBV5-1 combines with J gene TRBJ1-1; no clear D. The V end lost 4 bases, the J end lost 7 bases, and 11 bases lay between the germline ends. This CDR3 spans 12 amino acids. CDR1 and CDR2 from the germline V gene are SGHRS and YFSETQ. The CDR3 protein is CASSPAGNEAFF. In DNA form, the CDR3 reads TGCGCCAGCAGCCCGGCCGGGAATGAAGCTTTCTTT.

The genes are TRBV27 and TRBJ2-5, with D perhaps matching TRBD1 (5 bases). CDR1 and CDR2 from the germline V gene are MNHEY and SMNVEV (reference sequence). This CDR3 spans 15 amino acids. V was trimmed by 5 bases and J by 2 bases, leaving 15 bases between them. For the CDR3, the DNA is TGTGCCAGCAGTCGCAGGGATCTCCCTCAAGAGACCCAGTACTTC. Protein product: CASSRRDLPQETQYF.

The V gene is TRBV7-2, the J gene TRBJ2-7; 12 nucleotides match TRBD2. The CDR3 spans 17 residues. V trimming: 5 bases; J trimming: 5 bases; junction bases outside the gene matches: 13. Germline lookup yields CDR1 SGHTA and CDR2 FQGNSA. CDR3 nucleotides: TGTGCCAGCAGCACCCCTAGCGGGAGGGCCCACAGTGACGAGCAGTACTTC. Translation gives CASSTPSGRAHSDEQYF.

V and J are TRBV2 and TRBJ2-7; D possibly corresponds to TRBD2 (6 bases). Deletions cut 0 bases from V and 5 bases from J, with 17 bases between. The germline V gene encodes CDR1 SNHLY and CDR2 FYNNEI. This CDR3 is 16 amino acids long. The CDR3 DNA sequence: TGTGCCAGCAGTGAAGCCAGGGACTGGATAAGGGACGAGCAGTACTTC. This codes for CASSEARDWIRDEQYF.

The rearrangement joins TRBV30 to TRBJ2-1, with D uncertain. V gave up 1 base and J gave up 8 bases, with 12 bases separating them. Germline V gives CDR1 GTSNPN, CDR2 SVGIG (reference sequence). CDR3 length: 13 residues. CDR3: CAWSGDIGDEQFF. DNA of the CDR3: TGTGCCTGGAGTGGGGATATTGGCGATGAGCAGTTCTTC.

The chain carries TRBV7-9 and TRBJ1-5; no definite D call. The V end lost 4 bases, the J end lost 6 bases, and 10 bases lay between the germline ends. The CDR3 is made up of 13 amino acids. CDR1 and CDR2 from the germline V gene are SEHNR and FQNEAQ (reference sequence). CDR3 in amino acids: CASSSGSGQPQHF. The CDR3 region has the DNA TGTGCCAGCAGCTCCGGCTCGGGTCAGCCCCAGCATTTT. Full variable domain (missing parts from reference TRBV7-9 and TRBJ1-5): DTGVSQNPRHKITKRGQNVTFRCDPISEHNRLYWYRQTLGQGPEFLTYFQNEAQLEKSRLLSDRFSAERPKGSFSTLEIQRTEQGDSAMYLCASSSGSGQPQHFGDGTRLSIL.

The gene calls are TRBV12-3 or TRBV12-4 and TRBJ2-6, with D unclear. The V and J ends lost 5 bases and 0 bases respectively, with 5 bases between them. CDR3 length: 14 amino acids. For the CDR3, the DNA is TGTGCCAGCAGTCCTGTCTCTGGGGCCAACGTCCTGACTTTC. Its protein product is CASSPVSGANVLTF.

The CDR3 DNA reads TGCAGTGCTAGAGATCGAAGAGGGAACGACGAGCAGTACTTC. Translating gives CSARDRRGNDEQYF. The J gene is TRBJ2-7, the V gene TRBV20-1, with D perhaps matching TRBD2 (5 bases). The CDR3 contains 14 residues. Germline CDR1 reads DFQATT; CDR2 reads SNEGSKA (reference sequence). V was clipped by 0 bases and J by 5 bases, with 14 bases between them.

This chain's CDR3 is CASSPGGQRILGTDTQYF. The CDR3 DNA reads as TGTGCCAGCAGCCCAGGCGGACAGAGGATACTCGGCACAGATACGCAGTATTTT. The chain couples TRBV9 to TRBJ2-3, with a tentative D call TRBD1 (6 bases). Germline loops: CDR1 SGDLS, CDR2 YYNGEE. This CDR3 comprises 18 residues. The ends were cut back, 4 bases at V and 1 base at J, with 22 bases in the middle.

There are a few counts of this clonotype. The chain uses TRBV7-9 and TRBJ2-3; possible D gene TRBD2, 6 bases. Trimming pared 5 bases from V and 6 bases from J, leaving 12 bases between. The CDR3 has 13 residues. CDR1 and CDR2 (germline): SEHNR, FQNEAQ (reference sequence). The CDR3 spells CASSPRGPDTQYF. As DNA, the CDR3 is TGTGCCAGCAGCCCGCGGGGACCGGATACGCAGTATTTT.